These T cell receptor beta chains were read from a single sample in a study of metastatic and nonmetastatic thyroid tumors. TCRdb reprocessed the PCR reads using MiXCR. The sample yields some 90,000 clones, 8.6% seen once. Sequenced: blood. These receptors all come from a female donor with papillary thyroid cancer or a benign thyroid nodule (not recorded which). Some clones in this sample may be carry-over from other donors' samples. Both conserved end residues are part of each CDR3. Clone size, where shown, is once, few, many, or a class for clones that have expanded.

>few|TRBV24-1|TRBJ2-5
CATSDGTGYQETQYF
>many|TRBV27|TRBJ2-7
CASSLSSSSSYEQYF
>many|TRBV25-1|TRBJ1-2
CASSASNRGHYGYTF
>many|TRBV6-4|TRBJ2-3
CASSAGTDTQYF
>many|TRBV11-2|TRBJ2-5
CASSFSGRGETQYF
>many|TRBV12-5|TRBJ2-3
CASGLVKKDRPGPGQYF
>NA|TRBV7-6|TRBJ1-2
CASSLGFLPGANGYTF
>once|TRBV20-1|TRBJ2-7
CSARGIVSYEQYF
>NA|TRBV12-3/TRBV12-4|TRBJ1-1
CASSLIGRGNTEAFF
>many|TRBV4-2|TRBJ2-5
CASSLDTFQETQYF